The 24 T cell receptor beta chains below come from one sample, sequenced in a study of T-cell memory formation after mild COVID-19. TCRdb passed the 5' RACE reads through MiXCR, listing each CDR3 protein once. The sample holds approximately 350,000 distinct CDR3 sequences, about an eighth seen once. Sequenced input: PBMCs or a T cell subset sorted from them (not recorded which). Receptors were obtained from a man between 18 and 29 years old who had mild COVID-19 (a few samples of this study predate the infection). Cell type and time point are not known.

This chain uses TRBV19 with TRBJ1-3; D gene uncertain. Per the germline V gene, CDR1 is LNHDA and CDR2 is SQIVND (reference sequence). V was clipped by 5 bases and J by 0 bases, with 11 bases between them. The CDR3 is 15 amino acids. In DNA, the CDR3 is TGTGCCAGTAGTCGGGCGGAGGACTCTGGAAACACCATATATTTT. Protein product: CASSRAEDSGNTIYF.

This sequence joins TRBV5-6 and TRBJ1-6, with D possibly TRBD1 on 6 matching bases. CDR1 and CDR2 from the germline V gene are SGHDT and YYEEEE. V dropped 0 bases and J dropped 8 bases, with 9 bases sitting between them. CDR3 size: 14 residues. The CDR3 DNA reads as TGTGCCAGCAGCTTGGGGACAGCACATTCACCCCTCCACTTT. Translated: CASSLGTAHSPLHF.

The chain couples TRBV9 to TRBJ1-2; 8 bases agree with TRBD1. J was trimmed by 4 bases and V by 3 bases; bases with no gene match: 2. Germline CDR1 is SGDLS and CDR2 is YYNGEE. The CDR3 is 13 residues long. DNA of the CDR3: TGTGCCAGCAGCGAGGGACAGGCCTATGGCTACACCTTC. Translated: CASSEGQAYGYTF.

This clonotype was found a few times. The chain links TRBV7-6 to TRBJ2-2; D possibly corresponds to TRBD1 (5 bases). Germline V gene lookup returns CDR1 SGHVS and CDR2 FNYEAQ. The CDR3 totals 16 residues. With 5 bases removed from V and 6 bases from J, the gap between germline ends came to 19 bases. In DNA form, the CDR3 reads TGTGCCAGCAGCGTCAACGCAGGGATAGGAGCCGGGGAGCTGTTTTTT. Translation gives CASSVNAGIGAGELFF.

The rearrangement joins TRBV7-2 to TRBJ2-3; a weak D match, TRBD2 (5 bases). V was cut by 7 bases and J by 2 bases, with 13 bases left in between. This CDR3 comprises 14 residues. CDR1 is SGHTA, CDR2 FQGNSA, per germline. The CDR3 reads CASKTMLDTDTQYF. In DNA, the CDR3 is TGTGCCAGCAAGACTATGCTAGACACAGATACGCAGTATTTT.

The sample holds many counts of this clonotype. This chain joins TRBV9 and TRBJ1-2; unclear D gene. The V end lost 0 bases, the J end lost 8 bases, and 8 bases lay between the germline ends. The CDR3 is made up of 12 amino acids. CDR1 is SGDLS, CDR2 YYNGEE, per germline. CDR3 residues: CASSVGVGGYTF. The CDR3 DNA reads TGTGCCAGCAGCGTAGGGGTTGGCGGCTACACCTTC.

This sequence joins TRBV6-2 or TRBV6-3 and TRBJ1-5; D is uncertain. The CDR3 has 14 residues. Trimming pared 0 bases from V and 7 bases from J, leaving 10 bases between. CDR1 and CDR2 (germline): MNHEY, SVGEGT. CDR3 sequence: CASSYSGRQQPQHF. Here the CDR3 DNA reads TGTGCCAGCAGTTACTCTGGCAGGCAACAGCCCCAGCATTTT.

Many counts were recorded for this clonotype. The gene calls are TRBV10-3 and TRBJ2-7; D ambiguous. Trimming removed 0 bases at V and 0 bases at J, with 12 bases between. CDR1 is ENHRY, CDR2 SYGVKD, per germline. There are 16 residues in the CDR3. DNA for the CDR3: TGTGCCATCAGTGAGTCGGCGCAGGTCAGCTCCTACGAGCAGTACTTC. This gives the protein CAISESAQVSSYEQYF.

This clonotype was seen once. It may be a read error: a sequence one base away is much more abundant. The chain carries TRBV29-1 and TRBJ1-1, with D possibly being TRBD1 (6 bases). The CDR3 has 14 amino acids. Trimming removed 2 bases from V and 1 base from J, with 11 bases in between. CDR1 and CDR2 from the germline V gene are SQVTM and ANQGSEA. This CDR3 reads CSVEPGAGNTEAFF. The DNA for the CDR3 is TGCAGCGTTGAACCGGGGGCGGGGAACACTGAAGCTTTCTTT.

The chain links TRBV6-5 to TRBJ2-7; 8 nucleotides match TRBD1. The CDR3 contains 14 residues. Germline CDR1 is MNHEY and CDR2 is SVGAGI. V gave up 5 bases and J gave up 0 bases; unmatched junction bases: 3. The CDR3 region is CASSRTGNSYEQYF. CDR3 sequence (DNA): TGTGCCAGCAGTCGGACAGGGAACTCCTACGAGCAGTACTTC.

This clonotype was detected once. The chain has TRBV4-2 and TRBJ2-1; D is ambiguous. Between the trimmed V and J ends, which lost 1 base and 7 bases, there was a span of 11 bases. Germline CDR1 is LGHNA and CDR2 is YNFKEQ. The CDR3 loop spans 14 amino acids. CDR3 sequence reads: CASSQGLGPNEQFF. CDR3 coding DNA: TGTGCCAGCAGCCAAGGCCTAGGGCCTAATGAGCAGTTCTTC.

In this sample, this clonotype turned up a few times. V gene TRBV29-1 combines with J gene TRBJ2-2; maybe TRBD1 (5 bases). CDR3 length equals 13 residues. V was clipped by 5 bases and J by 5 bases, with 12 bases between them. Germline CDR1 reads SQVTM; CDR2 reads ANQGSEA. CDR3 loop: CSVSQAGTGELFF. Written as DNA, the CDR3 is TGCAGCGTTTCCCAGGCAGGGACCGGGGAGCTGTTTTTT.

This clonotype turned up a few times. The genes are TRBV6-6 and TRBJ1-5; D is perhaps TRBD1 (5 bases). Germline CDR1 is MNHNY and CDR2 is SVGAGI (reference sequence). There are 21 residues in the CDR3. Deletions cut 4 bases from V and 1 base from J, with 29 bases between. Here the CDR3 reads CASSFPTALETGTMSNQPQHF. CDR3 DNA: TGTGCCAGCAGTTTCCCGACAGCCCTCGAGACCGGGACGATGAGCAATCAGCCCCAGCATTTT.

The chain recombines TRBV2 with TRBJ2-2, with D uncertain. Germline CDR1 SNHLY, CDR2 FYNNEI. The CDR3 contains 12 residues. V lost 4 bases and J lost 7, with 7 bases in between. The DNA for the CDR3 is TGTGCCAGCAGTGCCTCGGGCGGGGAGCTGTTTTTT. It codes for CASSASGGELFF.

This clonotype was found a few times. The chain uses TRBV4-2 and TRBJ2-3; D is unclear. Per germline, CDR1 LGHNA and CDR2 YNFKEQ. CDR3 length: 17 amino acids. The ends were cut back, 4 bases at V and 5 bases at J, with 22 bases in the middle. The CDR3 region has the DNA TGTGCCAGCAGCCCCCGAGCAACAGCCATAATGGGAGATACGCAGTATTTT. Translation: CASSPRATAIMGDTQYF.

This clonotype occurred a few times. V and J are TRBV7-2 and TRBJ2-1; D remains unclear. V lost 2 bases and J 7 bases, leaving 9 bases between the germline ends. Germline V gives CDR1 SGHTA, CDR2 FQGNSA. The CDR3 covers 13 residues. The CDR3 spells CASSLRRKNEQFF. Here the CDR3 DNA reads TGTGCCAGCAGCTTAAGGAGAAAGAATGAGCAGTTCTTC.

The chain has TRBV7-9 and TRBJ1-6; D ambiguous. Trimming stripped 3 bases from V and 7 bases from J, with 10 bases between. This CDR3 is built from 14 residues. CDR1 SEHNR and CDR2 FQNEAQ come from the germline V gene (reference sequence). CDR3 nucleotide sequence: TGTGCCAGCAGCTTCGGCGAGAGCAATTCACCCCTCCACTTT. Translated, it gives CASSFGESNSPLHF.

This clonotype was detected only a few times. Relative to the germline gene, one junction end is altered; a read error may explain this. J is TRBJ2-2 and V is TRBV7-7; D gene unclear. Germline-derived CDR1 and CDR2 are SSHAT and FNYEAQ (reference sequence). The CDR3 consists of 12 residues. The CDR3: CASTPSTGELFF. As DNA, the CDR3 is TGTGCTAGCACCCCTAGCACCGGGGAGCTGTTTTTT.

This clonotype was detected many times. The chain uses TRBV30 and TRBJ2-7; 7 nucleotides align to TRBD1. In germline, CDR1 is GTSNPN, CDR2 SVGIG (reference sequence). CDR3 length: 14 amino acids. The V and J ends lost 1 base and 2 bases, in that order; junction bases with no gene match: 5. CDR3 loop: CAWSGDSGAYEQYF. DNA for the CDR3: TGTGCCTGGAGTGGGGACAGCGGAGCCTACGAGCAGTACTTC.

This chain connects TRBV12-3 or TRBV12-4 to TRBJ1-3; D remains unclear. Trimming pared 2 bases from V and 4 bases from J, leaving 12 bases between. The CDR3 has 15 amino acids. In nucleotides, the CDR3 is TGTGCCAGCAGTTTATCCCGGCAACCCGGAAACACCATATATTTT. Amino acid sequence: CASSLSRQPGNTIYF.

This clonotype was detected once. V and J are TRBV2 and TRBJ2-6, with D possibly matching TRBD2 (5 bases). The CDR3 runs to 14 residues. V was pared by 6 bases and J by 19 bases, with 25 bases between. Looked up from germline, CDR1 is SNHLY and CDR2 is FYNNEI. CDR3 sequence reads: CASSGLRLRANVTF. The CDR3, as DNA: TGTGCCAGCAGCGGACTGCGATTAAGGGCCAACGTCACTTTC.

The CDR3 is CASSDIPLDRSTDTQYF. The CDR3 DNA sequence: TGTGCCAGCAGTGACATACCTTTGGACAGGAGCACAGATACGCAGTATTTT. V gene TRBV2 combines with J gene TRBJ2-3; the match to TRBD1 covers 7 bases. Germline V gene sequence: CDR1 SNHLY, CDR2 FYNNEI. V dropped 3 bases and J dropped 0; count of bases not matched to a gene: 9. CDR3 length: 17 residues.

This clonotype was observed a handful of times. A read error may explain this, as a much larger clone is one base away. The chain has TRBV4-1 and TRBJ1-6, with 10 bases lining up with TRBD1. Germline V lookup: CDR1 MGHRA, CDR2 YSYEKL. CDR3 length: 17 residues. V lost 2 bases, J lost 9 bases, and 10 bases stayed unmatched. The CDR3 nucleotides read TGCGCCAGCAGCCAAACCGGGACAGGGGAAACTAGTTCACCCCTCCACTTT. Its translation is CASSQTGTGETSSPLHF.

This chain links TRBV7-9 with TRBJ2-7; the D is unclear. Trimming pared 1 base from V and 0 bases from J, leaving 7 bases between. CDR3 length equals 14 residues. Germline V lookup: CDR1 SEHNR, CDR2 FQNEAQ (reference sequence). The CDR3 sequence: CASSLVGYSYEQYF. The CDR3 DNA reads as TGTGCCAGCAGCTTAGTGGGGTACTCCTACGAGCAGTACTTC.